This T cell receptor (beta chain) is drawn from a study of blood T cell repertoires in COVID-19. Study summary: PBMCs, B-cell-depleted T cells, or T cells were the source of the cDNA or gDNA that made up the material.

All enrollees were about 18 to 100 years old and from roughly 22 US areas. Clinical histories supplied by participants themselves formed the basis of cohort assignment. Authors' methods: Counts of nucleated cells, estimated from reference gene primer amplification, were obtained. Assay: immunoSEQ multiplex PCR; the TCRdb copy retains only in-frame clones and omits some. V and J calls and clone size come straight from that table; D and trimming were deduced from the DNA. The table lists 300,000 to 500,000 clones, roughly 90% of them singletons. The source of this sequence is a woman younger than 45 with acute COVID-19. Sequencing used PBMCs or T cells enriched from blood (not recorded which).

The CDR3 DNA is TGTGCCAGCAGCCAGACTAGACAAGAGACCCAGTACTTC. This translates into CASSQTRQETQYF. The chain employs TRBV5-8 and TRBJ2-5; D perhaps matches TRBD2 (6 bases). V was trimmed by 4 bases and J by 2 bases, leaving 9 bases between them. Germline V lookup: CDR1 SGHTS, CDR2 YDEGEE. There are 13 residues in the CDR3.